The next 32 T cell receptor beta chains were all read from a single sample in a study of shared clonotypes between healthy human individuals (TCRdb year 2020). Preparation of the library involved the immunoSEQ multiplex PCR assay. The immuneACCESS repertoire file appears here via TCRdb, limited to in-frame rearrangements. These files lack a portion of the clones; in checked studies, under half of the deficit traces to unresolved V genes, and the cause of the others is not known. This sample comprises hundreds of thousands of clones, 70% to 80% of them detected only once. Around 12% of the sample rests with the top ten. Sample: PBMCs. The source is a woman aged 40-49 years in good health. Some clones in this sample may be carry-over from other donors' samples.

V and J are TRBV19 and TRBJ2-1, with 7 positions matching TRBD2. In germline, CDR1 is LNHDA, CDR2 SQIVND (reference sequence). The CDR3 spans 16 residues. Trimming cost V 3 bases and J 1 base; bases outside gene matches: 6. This CDR3 is CASSIMQLASYNEQFF. CDR3 nucleotide sequence: TGTGCCAGTAGTATTATGCAACTAGCGTCCTACAATGAGCAGTTCTTC.

CDR3 nucleotide sequence: TGTGCTAGTGGTGTCGCCGCCGGACTGCCAACTGAAGCTTTCTTT. Amino acid sequence: CASGVAAGLPTEAFF. The rearrangement links TRBV12-5 to TRBJ1-1; the D is unclear. The germline gives CDR1 LGHNT, CDR2 FRNRAP. V was clipped by 5 bases and J by 5 bases, with 18 bases between them. The CDR3 extends over 15 amino acids.

The chain uses TRBV5-4 and TRBJ2-7; no definite D call. The length of the CDR3 is 14 residues. In germline, CDR1 is SGHNT, CDR2 YYREEE (reference sequence). Trimming took off 0 bases at V and 3 bases at J, with 10 bases between the two ends. CDR3 nucleotides: TGTGCCAGCAGCTTGGCCGGGCTAGACTACGAGCAGTACTTC. Translation: CASSLAGLDYEQYF.

This chain links TRBV30 with TRBJ1-2; D is perhaps TRBD1 (6 bases). V shed 2 bases and J shed 8 bases, with 21 bases lying between them. Germline lookup yields CDR1 GTSNPN and CDR2 SVGIG (reference sequence). This CDR3 is 15 amino acids long. The CDR3 DNA reads as TGTGCCTGGAGTATAACAAGTCGAAGGGGGGGAGGCTACACCTTC. Protein: CAWSITSRRGGGYTF.

This chain connects TRBV5-1 to TRBJ2-2; tentatively, D is TRBD1 (6 bases). The germline gives CDR1 SGHRS, CDR2 YFSETQ. The germline V and J ends were trimmed by 4 bases and 8 bases, with 9 bases remaining between them. The CDR3 has 12 residues. CDR3: CASSQGLGELFF. CDR3 DNA sequence: TGCGCCAGCAGCCAGGGGTTGGGGGAGCTGTTTTTT.

J is TRBJ2-3 and V is TRBV29-1, with TRBD2 matching 8 bases. With 5 bases clipped from V and 7 bases from J, the junction kept 14 bases outside the gene matches. Germline values: CDR1 SQVTM, CDR2 ANQGSEA. The CDR3 consists of 15 residues. The CDR3 bases are TGCAGCGTTTACACCGACACGGGGGGGGTGAATACGCAGTATTTT. This gives the protein CSVYTDTGGVNTQYF.

The chain couples TRBV28 to TRBJ2-7, with TRBD1 as a possible D gene (6 bases). Trimming took off 3 bases at V and 3 bases at J, with 12 bases between the two ends. This CDR3 is 14 amino acids long. Per germline, CDR1 MDHEN and CDR2 SYDVKM. The chain's CDR3 is CASSLTGKNYEQYF. The CDR3 DNA follows: TGTGCCAGCAGTTTGACAGGAAAGAACTACGAGCAGTACTTC.

In its sample, this clone was seen a few times. This chain links TRBV7-9 with TRBJ2-3; 9 nucleotides match TRBD2. The length of the CDR3 is 15 residues. The V gene's germline CDR1 is SEHNR and CDR2 FQNEAQ (reference sequence). V lost 1 base and J lost 5; bases outside the gene matches: 4. The CDR3, as DNA: TGTGCCAGCAGCTTAGTGTCGACTAGCGGAGATACGCAGTATTTT. Protein product: CASSLVSTSGDTQYF.

V gene TRBV27 combines with J gene TRBJ1-1; the D gene is possibly TRBD1 (5 bases). This CDR3 has 14 residues. Trimming shortened V by 8 bases and J by 3 bases, and 16 bases separated the two germline ends. In germline, CDR1 is MNHEY, CDR2 SMNVEV (reference sequence). For the CDR3, the DNA is TGTGCCAGCGGCGCCCGGGGCTGGGACACTGAAGCTTTCTTT. Translating it yields CASGARGWDTEAFF.

The chain couples TRBV4-1 to TRBJ2-2, with D perhaps TRBD1 (5 bases). Germline CDR1 MGHRA, CDR2 YSYEKL. The V end was cut by 2 bases, the J end by 5 bases, with 12 bases between. CDR3 size: 15 residues. For the CDR3, the DNA is TGCGCCAGCAGCCAAACCCCAGGGTCTACCGGGGAGCTGTTTTTT. It yields the protein CASSQTPGSTGELFF.

Comments on this clone: Other DNA sequences in the sample encode the same CDR3. The V call is TRBV5-1, the J call TRBJ2-7; unclear D gene. Germline V lookup: CDR1 SGHRS, CDR2 YFSETQ. The germline V and J ends were trimmed by 4 bases and 3 bases, with 8 bases remaining between them. This CDR3 is 12 amino acids long. The CDR3 spells CASSPPGYEQYF. The CDR3 coding sequence is TGCGCCAGCAGCCCCCCTGGCTACGAGCAGTACTTC.

This clone appeared a single time. The chain recombines TRBV7-9 with TRBJ1-4; 8 nucleotides line up with TRBD1. The germline V gene has CDR1 SEHNR and CDR2 FQNEAQ (reference sequence). V shed 5 bases, J shed 5 bases, and the junction held 7 bases outside the gene matches. The CDR3 extends over 15 amino acids. CDR3: CASSPPSGGNEKLFF. CDR3 coding DNA: TGTGCCAGCAGCCCACCGTCAGGGGGCAATGAAAAACTGTTTTTT.

The chain's CDR3 is CASSLGDGPLLGEKLFF. In DNA, the CDR3 is TGTGCCAGCAGCTTAGGGGACGGTCCTCTCCTAGGGGAAAAACTGTTTTTT. The chain couples TRBV7-2 to TRBJ1-4; D possibly corresponds to TRBD1 (5 bases). The CDR3 consists of 17 residues. Trimming cost V 1 base and J 8 bases, with 20 bases left between them. Germline V gene data show CDR1 as SGHTA and CDR2 as FQGNSA.

The chain is built from TRBV4-2 and TRBJ2-3; D remains unclear. Trimming took off 0 bases at V and 2 bases at J, with 18 bases between the two ends. Germline V lookup: CDR1 LGHNA, CDR2 YNFKEQ. The length of the CDR3 is 18 residues. CDR3 DNA: TGTGCCAGCAGCCAAGATTCGCCGGACGCTTCGTTCACAGATACGCAGTATTTT. Translated, it gives CASSQDSPDASFTDTQYF.

Comments on this clone: Other DNA sequences from this sample encode an identical CDR3 as well. The chain joins TRBV20-1 to TRBJ2-7; D may be TRBD1 (6 bases). Germline values: CDR1 DFQATT, CDR2 SNEGSKA (reference sequence). CDR3 size: 11 residues. For the CDR3, the DNA is TGCCGTGGGGGCTCCTCCTACGAGCAGTACTTC. Amino acid sequence: CRGGSSYEQYF.

The rearrangement links TRBV11-3 to TRBJ2-7; a possible D gene is TRBD1 (6 bases). Trimming removed 1 base at V and 5 bases at J, with 9 bases between. The CDR3 totals 13 residues. CDR1 is SGHNT, CDR2 YENEEA, per germline. CDR3 DNA sequence: TGTGCCAGCAGCTTAGGCAGGGACAACGAGCAGTACTTC. This encodes CASSLGRDNEQYF. The full variable domain, completed using reference TRBV11-3 and TRBJ2-7, is EAGVVQSPRYKIIEKKQPVAFWCNPISGHNTLYWYLQNLGQGPELLIRYENEEAVDDSQLPKDRFSAERLKGVDSTLKIQPAELGDSAVYLCASSLGRDNEQYFGPGTRLTVT.

V gene TRBV4-1 combines with J gene TRBJ2-1; no clear D. The V end was cut by 4 bases, the J end by 7 bases, with 14 bases between. CDR3 size: 14 residues. Germline CDR1 and CDR2: MGHRA and YSYEKL. The CDR3 DNA is TGCGCCAGCAGCCGGGGTCCCTGGGAAAATGAGCAGTTCTTC. Its protein is CASSRGPWENEQFF.

J is TRBJ2-6 and V is TRBV28; D tentatively reads TRBD1 or TRBD2 (6 bases each). V was pared by 6 bases and J by 0 bases, with 12 bases between. CDR1 is MDHEN, CDR2 SYDVKM, per germline. CDR3 length equals 16 residues. CDR3 sequence (DNA): TGTGCCAGCAGCGCGGGACATGCCTCTGGGGCCAACGTCCTGACTTTC. Translated, it gives CASSAGHASGANVLTF.

Note on this clone: Its ends do not fully match the called genes, so a read error is possible. This rearrangement joins TRBV7-7 to TRBJ2-1; D not certain. Germline assignment: CDR1 SSHAT and CDR2 FNYEAQ (reference sequence). CDR3 length: 13 amino acids. The CDR3 DNA follows: TGTGCTAGCAGCCCCTGGGAACGCAATGAGCAGTTCTTC. Translated: CASSPWERNEQFF. Full variable domain (missing parts from reference TRBV7-7 and TRBJ2-1): GAGVSQSPRYKVTKRGQDVTLRCDPISSHATLYWYQQALGQGPEFLTYFNYEAQPDKSGLPSDRFSAERPEGSISTLTIQRTEQRDSAMYRCASSPWERNEQFFGPGTRLTVL.

This rearrangement joins TRBV29-1 to TRBJ2-1, with D unresolved. Germline lookup yields CDR1 SQVTM and CDR2 ANQGSEA. Trimming removed 4 bases at V and 0 bases at J, with 4 bases between. This CDR3 region has 12 residues. CDR3 in amino acids: CSVAVSYNEQFF. The DNA for the CDR3 is TGCAGCGTTGCCGTCTCCTACAATGAGCAGTTCTTC.

A single count supports this clone. The chain employs TRBV29-1 and TRBJ2-7; D unresolved. The CDR3 length is 12 residues. Trimming cost V 5 bases and J 5 bases, with 13 bases left between them. In germline, CDR1 is SQVTM, CDR2 ANQGSEA. CDR3 amino acids: CSVKGPPDEQYF. The CDR3 DNA sequence: TGCAGCGTTAAAGGCCCGCCGGACGAGCAGTACTTC.

The rearrangement joins TRBV5-1 to TRBJ2-5, with 8 bases matching TRBD1. Per germline, CDR1 SGHRS and CDR2 YFSETQ. V shed 3 bases and J 9 bases; nucleotides not matched to a gene: 4. The CDR3 spans 12 residues. The CDR3 loop is CASSWGQEAQYF. In DNA, the CDR3 is TGCGCCAGCAGCTGGGGACAGGAGGCCCAGTACTTC.

V is TRBV2 and J is TRBJ2-6, with 9 bases lining up with TRBD1. Germline lookup yields CDR1 SNHLY and CDR2 FYNNEI. The V segment lost 11 bases and the J segment 2 bases; nucleotides outside the gene matches: 7. CDR3 length: 15 residues. CDR3 bases: TGTGCCTCGGGACAGGGAGGCCCTGGGGCCAACGTCCTGACTTTC. The encoded protein is CASGQGGPGANVLTF.

This clone has a handful of counts. The chain is built from TRBV7-9 and TRBJ1-1; 8 positions agree with TRBD1. Looked up from germline, CDR1 is SEHNR and CDR2 is FQNEAQ (reference sequence). The J segment lost 1 base and the V segment lost 7 bases, leaving 11 bases of the junction unmatched. The CDR3 has 16 amino acids. The CDR3 sequence is CASTTGQGIRNTEAFF. Here the CDR3 DNA reads TGTGCCAGCACGACCGGACAGGGCATAAGGAACACTGAAGCTTTCTTT.

The V and J genes are TRBV5-8 and TRBJ1-4, with D possibly TRBD1 on 5 matching bases. This CDR3 has 15 amino acids. Per the germline V gene, CDR1 is SGHTS and CDR2 is YDEGEE. V lost 4 bases and J 5 bases, leaving 15 bases between the germline ends. This chain's CDR3 is CASSRWGLVNEKLFF. The CDR3 DNA reads as TGTGCCAGCAGCCGCTGGGGCCTTGTAAATGAAAAACTGTTTTTT.

The J gene is TRBJ2-7, the V gene TRBV28; D remains ambiguous. Trimming left V 4 bases short and J 2 bases short, with 15 bases between. This CDR3 comprises 15 residues. From germline, CDR1 is MDHEN and CDR2 SYDVKM. This CDR3 is CASSSVAERTYEQYF. The DNA for the CDR3 is TGTGCCAGCAGTTCCGTCGCCGAGAGGACCTACGAGCAGTACTTC.

The V and J genes are TRBV5-6 and TRBJ2-1; a weak D match, TRBD2 (7 bases). The V and J ends lost 3 bases and 4 bases respectively, with 20 bases between them. Germline CDR1 SGHDT, CDR2 YYEEEE. The CDR3 consists of 17 residues. The DNA for the CDR3 is TGTGCCAGCAGCTCGCCCCTAGGGGGGGCGCGATACAATGAGCAGTTCTTC. This encodes CASSSPLGGARYNEQFF.

The CDR3 region has the DNA TGTGCCTGGGACAGGGGTACTGGAAACACCATATATTTT. Encoded protein: CAWDRGTGNTIYF. The rearrangement uses TRBV30 and TRBJ1-3; 8 nucleotides align to TRBD1. CDR1 is GTSNPN, CDR2 SVGIG, per germline (reference sequence). The length of the CDR3 is 13 residues. The V segment lost 5 bases and the J segment 2 bases; nucleotides outside the gene matches: 2.

This clone was counted between two and nine times. The V and J genes are TRBV11-2 and TRBJ1-1, with 7 bases lining up with TRBD1. This CDR3 spans 15 amino acids. V was pared by 4 bases and J by 3 bases, with 8 bases of the junction left unmatched. Germline CDR1 SGHAT, CDR2 FQNNGV. DNA of the CDR3: TGTGCCAGCAGCTCCGTGACAGGGAGTGACACTGAAGCTTTCTTT. Protein: CASSSVTGSDTEAFF.

For this clone: At one end, the junction sequence differs from germline, possibly due to a read error. The chain combines TRBV2 with TRBJ1-4; maybe TRBD1 (6 bases). CDR1 and CDR2 from the germline V gene are SNHLY and FYNNEI. This CDR3 is 14 amino acids long. CDR3 bases: TGTGCCAGCAGACCCGGGACATCTAATGAAAAACTGCTTTTT. Translating it yields CASRPGTSNEKLLF.

The rearrangement joins TRBV20-1 to TRBJ1-1, with 7 bases lining up with TRBD1. The trim removed 6 bases at V and 10 bases at J, leaving 8 bases unmatched. The CDR3 runs 11 residues. Germline V lookup: CDR1 DFQATT, CDR2 SNEGSKA (reference sequence). Here the CDR3 DNA reads TGCAGTGCCCCCGTGGGACAGCGAGCTTTCTTT. It translates to CSAPVGQRAFF.

The chain combines TRBV6-6 with TRBJ2-5; the match to TRBD2 covers 9 bases. The CDR3 extends over 13 amino acids. V shed 8 bases and J 5 bases; nucleotides not matched to a gene: 6. From germline, CDR1 is MNHNY and CDR2 SVGAGI (reference sequence). The CDR3 coding sequence is TGTGCCAGCCAGCGGGAGGTGTGGGAGACCCAGTACTTC. This translates into CASQREVWETQYF.